This record covers a single T cell receptor (beta chain). Its cognate antigen is unknown. The germline V and J ends were trimmed by 10 bases and 7 bases, with 11 bases remaining between them. The CDR3 is made up of 12 amino acids. Germline V gene lookup returns CDR1 MNHEY and CDR2 SMNVEV (reference sequence). Clones were sequenced by immunoSEQ multiplex PCR, and TCRdb holds only the in-frame ones, with some missing. The sample lists about 120,000 clones; 90% were seen once. This specimen comes from a study of T cell responses to AZD1222 COVID-19 vaccine. The study, taken as a whole, reports: Only six people who got AZD1222 tested seropositive at baseline.

The clonotype comes from an adult in good health. The chain combines TRBV27 with TRBJ1-6; D perhaps matches TRBD1 (5 bases). This material consisted of peripheral blood, taken on day 0 of AZD1222 vaccination. The CDR3 coding sequence is TGTGCCACCCGGGGGGGAAATTCACCCCTCCACTTT. Amino acids: CATRGGNSPLHF.